This TCR beta chain came from a study of blood T cell repertoires in COVID-19. At the level of the study: Spain, Italy and the United States supplied samples that represented acute and convalescent COVID-19. PBMCs, B-cell-depleted T cells, or T cells were the source of the cDNA or gDNA that made up the material.

Per the authors' pipeline: It was from reference gene primer amplification that nucleated cell counts were estimated. Assay: immunoSEQ multiplex PCR; the TCRdb copy retains only in-frame clones and omits some. The V and J calls and clone size come from that table; D and trimming were worked out from the DNA. The sample holds 65,000 to 70,000 clones; about three quarters are singletons and the top ten take roughly 20%. V lost 1 base to trimming and J lost 6 bases, with 6 bases between them. The CDR3 is 12 amino acids. Germline CDR1 GTSNPN, CDR2 SVGIG (reference sequence). The source material was peripheral blood. This receptor was identified in a human donor in a cohort sampled during active COVID-19. The chain is built from TRBV30 and TRBJ2-2; D might be TRBD1 (5 bases). The CDR3 here is CAWSEGSGELFF. Here the CDR3 DNA reads TGTGCCTGGAGTGAGGGGTCCGGGGAGCTGTTTTTT.